A single sample is the source of the 10 T cell receptor beta chains below, sequenced in a study of blood T cells in healthy people across ages. A second 7 to 11 cycle PCR used barcoded and J-beta primers. MiXCR was run by TCRdb on the 5' RACE reads, yielding one entry per CDR3 protein. The table shows about a million distinct CDR3 sequences, with around 49% occurring only once. The material sequenced was blood. Receptors were obtained from a young man in good health.

V and J are TRBV28 and TRBJ2-1, with D perhaps TRBD2 (5 bases). CDR1 and CDR2 from the germline V gene are MDHEN and SYDVKM. With 8 bases removed from V and 10 bases from J, the gap between germline ends came to 12 bases. This CDR3 comprises 11 residues. Written as DNA, the CDR3 is TGTGCCAGCCGGGGTAGAAGGGAGCAGTTCTTC. Residues: CASRGRREQFF.

This chain connects TRBV5-1 to TRBJ1-1; the match to TRBD1 covers 7 bases. V shed 3 bases, J shed 5 bases, and the junction held 13 bases outside the gene matches. This CDR3 region has 16 residues. Germline CDR1 and CDR2: SGHRS and YFSETQ. The CDR3 region is CASSSGGTATYTEAFF. Here the CDR3 DNA reads TGCGCCAGCAGCTCGGGGGGGACAGCGACCTATACTGAAGCTTTCTTT.

The chain couples TRBV7-3 to TRBJ2-5; perhaps TRBD1 as D (5 bases). Germline V CDR1 and CDR2: SGHTA, FQGTGA. The CDR3 contains 14 residues. Trimming left V 6 bases short and J 1 base short, with 12 bases between. The CDR3 is CASSTGPFQETQYF. The CDR3 DNA sequence: TGTGCCAGCAGTACAGGACCGTTCCAAGAGACCCAGTACTTC.

The CDR3 reads CASSSVRPYGYTF. Written as DNA, the CDR3 is TGTGCCAGCAGTTCGGTACGGCCTTATGGCTACACCTTC. The rearrangement joins TRBV6-2 or TRBV6-3 to TRBJ1-2; D not certain. Trimming stripped 4 bases from V and 5 bases from J, with 11 bases between. CDR1 MNHEY and CDR2 SVGEGT come from the germline V gene. The CDR3 has 13 amino acids.

The chain employs TRBV5-6 and TRBJ2-7; a possible D gene is TRBD2 (5 bases). The V end was cut by 2 bases, the J end by 0 bases, with 15 bases between. Germline V gives CDR1 SGHDT, CDR2 YYEEEE. This CDR3 is 16 amino acids long. The CDR3 nucleotides read TGTGCCAGCAGCTTAGGAGTTAGAGGGCACTCCTACGAGCAGTACTTC. It is translated as CASSLGVRGHSYEQYF.

This clonotype has just one count. The gene calls are TRBV9 and TRBJ1-5; 7 bases map to TRBD1. The V gene's germline CDR1 is SGDLS and CDR2 YYNGEE. V trimming: 2 bases; J trimming: 1 base; junction bases outside the gene matches: 12. The CDR3 runs to 18 residues. CDR3: CASSVLGGPSPSNQPQHF. For the CDR3, the DNA is TGTGCCAGCAGCGTTCTAGGGGGCCCCTCCCCCAGCAATCAGCCCCAGCATTTT. Using reference TRBV9 and TRBJ1-5 for the parts outside the CDR3, the full variable domain is DSGVTQTPKHLITATGQRVTLRCSPRSGDLSVYWYQQSLDQGLQFLIQYYNGEERAKGNILERFSAQQFPDLHSELNLSSLELGDSALYFCASSVLGGPSPSNQPQHFGDGTRLSIL.

The chain recombines TRBV20-1 with TRBJ2-1, with D perhaps matching TRBD2 (7 bases). This CDR3 spans 11 amino acids. Germline V lookup: CDR1 DFQATT, CDR2 SNEGSKA (reference sequence). The CDR3 nucleotides read TGCGCCGGGGGGCTTCGCTACGAGCAGTTCTTC. Amino acid sequence: CAGGLRYEQFF.

This clonotype was counted between two and nine times. CDR3 sequence: CASSLSASGPYEQYF. The CDR3 coding sequence is TGTGCCAGCAGTTTATCGGCATCCGGCCCCTACGAGCAGTACTTC. The chain links TRBV27 to TRBJ2-7; D call uncertain. CDR3 length: 15 residues. CDR1 and CDR2 from the germline V gene are MNHEY and SMNVEV (reference sequence). V was cut by 0 bases and J by 2 bases, with 11 bases left in between.

This chain joins TRBV29-1 and TRBJ2-1; 7 bases agree with TRBD2. The J segment lost 8 bases and the V segment lost 7 bases, leaving 14 bases of the junction unmatched. CDR1 is SQVTM, CDR2 ANQGSEA, per germline. The CDR3 sequence is 14 residues long. In DNA form, the CDR3 reads TGCAGCGCTGAGCGGGCCGGGGGGAGTGATGAGCAGTTCTTC. Its translation is CSAERAGGSDEQFF.

J is TRBJ2-5 and V is TRBV28; no definite D call. The J call is uncertain, as TRBJ2-7 better fits the DNA end. Germline V gives CDR1 MDHEN, CDR2 SYDVKM. CDR3 size: 13 residues. CDR3 loop: CASSLRLLYEQYF. The CDR3, as DNA: TGTGCCAGCAGTTTAAGGCTGCTCTACGAGCAGTACTTC.